Sequencing of this TCR beta chain was carried out in a study of blood T cell repertoires in COVID-19. Study overall: COVID-19 samples, acute and convalescent, were from the United States, Italy and Spain. T cells, B-cell-depleted T cells, or PBMCs provided the cDNA or gDNA that served as material.

Original processing notes: Amplification with reference gene primers provided the estimates of nucleated cell counts. Measured with immunoSEQ multiplex PCR; TCRdb has only the in-frame clones, and not every one. From that table come the V and J calls and clone size; the DNA was used to work out D and trimming. The data show 50,000 to 75,000 clones, roughly 80% seen once. Between the trimmed V and J ends, which lost 0 bases and 0 bases, there was a span of 12 bases. The CDR3 is made up of 16 amino acids. Germline V lookup: CDR1 ENHRY, CDR2 SYGVKD. The rearrangement uses TRBV10-3 and TRBJ2-7; D perhaps matches TRBD2 (7 bases). The sample taken for sequencing was peripheral blood. This TCR was recovered from a woman in her forties or fifties with active or convalescent COVID-19. For the CDR3, the DNA is TGTGCCATCAGTGAGTCCGCGGGGGCCCCCTCCTACGAGCAGTACTTC. Translating it yields CAISESAGAPSYEQYF.